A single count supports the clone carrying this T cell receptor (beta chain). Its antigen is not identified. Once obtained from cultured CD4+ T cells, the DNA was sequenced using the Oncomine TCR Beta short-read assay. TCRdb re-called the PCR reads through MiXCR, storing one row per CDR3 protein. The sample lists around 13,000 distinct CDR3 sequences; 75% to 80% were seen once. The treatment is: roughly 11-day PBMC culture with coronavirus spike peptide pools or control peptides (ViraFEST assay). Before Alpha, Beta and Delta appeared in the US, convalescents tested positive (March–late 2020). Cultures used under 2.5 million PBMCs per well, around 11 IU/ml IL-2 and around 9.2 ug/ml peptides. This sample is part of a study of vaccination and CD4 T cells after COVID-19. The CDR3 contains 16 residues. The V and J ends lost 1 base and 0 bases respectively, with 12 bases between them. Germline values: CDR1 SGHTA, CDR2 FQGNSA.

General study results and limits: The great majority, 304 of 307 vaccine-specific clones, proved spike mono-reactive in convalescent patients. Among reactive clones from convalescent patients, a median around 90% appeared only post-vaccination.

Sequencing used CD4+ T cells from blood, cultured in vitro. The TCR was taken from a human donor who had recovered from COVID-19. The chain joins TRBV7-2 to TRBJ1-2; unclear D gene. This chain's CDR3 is CASSLDRSLANYGYTF. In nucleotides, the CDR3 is TGTGCCAGCAGCTTAGACCGGTCGTTAGCTAACTATGGCTACACCTTC.